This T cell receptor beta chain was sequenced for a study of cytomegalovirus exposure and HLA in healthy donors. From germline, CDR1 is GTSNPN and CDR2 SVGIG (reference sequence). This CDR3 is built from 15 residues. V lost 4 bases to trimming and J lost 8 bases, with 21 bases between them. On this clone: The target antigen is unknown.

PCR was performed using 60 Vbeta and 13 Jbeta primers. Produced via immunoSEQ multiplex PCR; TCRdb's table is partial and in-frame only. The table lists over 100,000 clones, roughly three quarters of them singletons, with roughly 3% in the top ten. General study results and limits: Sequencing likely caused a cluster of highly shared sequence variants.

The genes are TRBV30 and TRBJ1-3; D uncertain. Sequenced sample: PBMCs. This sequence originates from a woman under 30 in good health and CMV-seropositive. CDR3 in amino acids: CAWTPAGRRIDTIYF. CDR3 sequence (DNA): TGTGCCTGGACCCCAGCGGGAAGAAGAATAGACACCATATATTTT.